A selection of T cell receptor beta chains follows, all from one sample in a study of T cell repertoires in cytomegalovirus infection. Antigens of these TCRs are unknown. TCRdb recomputed calls from the reads with MiXCR, one row per CDR3 protein. The data hold 200,000 to 250,000 distinct CDR3 sequences, with approximately 40% observed a single time. This specimen consisted of CD8+ T cells from cultured PBMCs, obtained from culture after CMV antigen stimulation. Every receptor here comes from a human donor in good health (CMV status not recorded). Some clones in this sample may be carry-over from other donors' samples. CDR3s include the opening cysteine and the closing phenylalanine or tryptophan. The D gene is left open where the match is weak. For some rows the clone size is stated as once, few or many, or as a class when expanded; others skip it.

NA	NA	TRBJ1-6	TRBV7-3	TGTGCCAGCAGCGCAGATTATAATTCACCCCTCCACTTT	CASSADYNSPLHF
once	TRBD2	TRBJ2-3	TRBV27	TGTGCCAGCCCACCGACTAGCGGGGGCCTCACAGATACGCAGTATTTT	CASPPTSGGLTDTQYF
NA	NA	TRBJ2-2	TRBV28	TGTGCCAGCAGTTTGCGACGGGATAACACCGGGGAGCTGTTTTTT	CASSLRRDNTGELFF
NA	TRBD1	TRBJ2-7	TRBV5-4	TGTGCCAGCAGCGCAGACAGGGACTCCTACGAGCAGTACTTC	CASSADRDSYEQYF
NA	TRBD2	TRBJ2-7	TRBV5-1	TGCGCCAGCGGGGAGGGAGTCAAGACGGAGCAGTACTTC	CASGEGVKTEQYF
many	NA	TRBJ1-5	TRBV7-2	TGTGCCAGCAGCCGGGACGTACATAGCAATCAGCCCCAGCATTTT	CASSRDVHSNQPQHF
NA	NA	TRBJ1-1	TRBV18	TGTGCCAGCTCACCCACTCCCTTTCGGGGCCAGGACACTGAAGCTTTCTTT	CASSPTPFRGQDTEAFF
few	NA	TRBJ2-2	TRBV25-1	TGTGCCACTTCACAGGAGAACACCGGGGAGCTGTTTTTT	CATSQENTGELFF
NA	NA	TRBJ2-1	TRBV28	TGTGCCAGCAGTTTTGACACGTACAATGAGCAGTTCTTC	CASSFDTYNEQFF
NA	TRBD1	TRBJ1-1	TRBV6-1	TGTGCCAGCAGCCCTCTCGACAGGGGGGTGAACACTGAAGCTTTCTTT	CASSPLDRGVNTEAFF
many	NA	TRBJ1-5	TRBV27	TGTGCCAGCAGTTTGACGAGTAGCAATCAGCCCCAGCATTTT	CASSLTSSNQPQHF
many	NA	TRBJ2-7	TRBV27	TGTGCCAGCAGCTTCCTAGGAGACGAGCAGTACTTC	CASSFLGDEQYF
NA	NA	TRBJ2-2	TRBV19	TGTGCCAGTAGTATCGCTCACCCCGGGACCACCGGGGAGCTGTTTTTT	CASSIAHPGTTGELFF
NA	NA	TRBJ2-1	TRBV7-6	TGTGCCAGCAGCGCCGGGGGCGGGGGAAGGAATGAGCAGTTCTTC	CASSAGGGGRNEQFF
many	TRBD1	TRBJ1-5	TRBV11-2	TGTGCCAGCAGCTTAAGTGGGACAGGAGGTCAGCCCCAGCATTTT	CASSLSGTGGQPQHF
NA	NA	TRBJ1-5	TRBV27	TGTGCCAGCAGTTCCGAAGGGGTCAATCAGCCCCAGCATTTT	CASSSEGVNQPQHF
NA	TRBD1	TRBJ1-3	TRBV7-6	TGTGCCAGCAGCCATGACAGGGGCTGGGGAAACACCATATATTTT	CASSHDRGWGNTIYF
NA	NA	TRBJ1-4	TRBV20-1	TGCAGTGCTCCGACCGGGAGAGCAGAAAAACTGTTTTTT	CSAPTGRAEKLFF
few	NA	TRBJ1-1	TRBV4-1	TGCGCCAGCAGCCAAGATGTAGGGATTAAGGCCCAAGCTTTCTTT	CASSQDVGIKAQAFF
NA	TRBD2	TRBJ2-1	TRBV19	TGTGCCAGTAGTGGACTAGCGGACTCAATCTCCTACAATGAGCAGTTCTTC	CASSGLADSISYNEQFF
NA	TRBD2	TRBJ2-1	TRBV9	TGTGCCAGCAGCCTCAGACTAGCGGGCCACAATGAGCAGTTCTTC	CASSLRLAGHNEQFF
NA	NA	TRBJ1-2	TRBV6-5	TGTGCCAGCAGTTACTCGGGGAGGTCGGATGGCTACACCTTC	CASSYSGRSDGYTF
many	TRBD2	TRBJ2-1	TRBV6-1	TGTGCCAGCAGTCCCTGGGGGCTAGCGGGATCCAATGAGCAGTTCTTC	CASSPWGLAGSNEQFF
NA	TRBD1	TRBJ1-2	TRBV29-1	TGCAGCGTTGCGACAGGGGAGGGGTATGGCTACACCTTC	CSVATGEGYGYTF
few	NA	TRBJ1-2	TRBV7-9	TGTGCCAGCAGTACACAGGGCCTCGGCTATGGCTACACCTTC	CASSTQGLGYGYTF
few	NA	TRBJ2-5	TRBV5-1	TGCGCCAGCACTAAGGGCGGAATGGTGGCCCAGTACTTC	CASTKGGMVAQYF
many	TRBD1	TRBJ1-5	TRBV7-8	TGTGCCAGCAGCCCGCGCCGGCAGGGGGAAAACAGTCAGCCCCAGCATTTT	CASSPRRQGENSQPQHF
NA	TRBD1	TRBJ1-2	TRBV9	TGTGCCAGCCGACAGGGTAACTATGGCTACACCTTC	CASRQGNYGYTF
NA	TRBD2	TRBJ2-1	TRBV25-1	TGTGCCAGCAGTGAGACTAGCGGGAGCCCCGCTGAGCAGTTCTTC	CASSETSGSPAEQFF
few	TRBD1	TRBJ1-1	TRBV20-1	TGCAGTGCTTCCCTCAGGGGGGGAACGAGTGTTGAAGCTTTCTTT	CSASLRGGTSVEAFF
NA	TRBD2	TRBJ2-3	TRBV10-3	TGTGCCATCAGTGACCCCCGGGGGGGTTACACAGATACGCAGTATTTT	CAISDPRGGYTDTQYF
NA	NA	TRBJ1-2	TRBV12-3/TRBV12-4	TGTGCCAGCAGTTTATATAAGACAGGCGATGGCTATGGCTACACCTTC	CASSLYKTGDGYGYTF
NA	TRBD1	TRBJ2-5	TRBV12-3/TRBV12-4	TGTGCCAGCAGTTTCCTGGGACAGGGGGAGACCCAGTACTTC	CASSFLGQGETQYF
few	NA	TRBJ2-1	TRBV7-6	TGTGCCAGCAGCTTGTTGGGAATATCCACCTACAATTTTCAGTTCTTC	CASSLLGISTYNFQFF
NA	TRBD1	TRBJ1-5	TRBV7-8	TGTGCCAGCAGCGGCGGGACAGGATCCTCATGGCCCCAGCATTTT	CASSGGTGSSWPQHF